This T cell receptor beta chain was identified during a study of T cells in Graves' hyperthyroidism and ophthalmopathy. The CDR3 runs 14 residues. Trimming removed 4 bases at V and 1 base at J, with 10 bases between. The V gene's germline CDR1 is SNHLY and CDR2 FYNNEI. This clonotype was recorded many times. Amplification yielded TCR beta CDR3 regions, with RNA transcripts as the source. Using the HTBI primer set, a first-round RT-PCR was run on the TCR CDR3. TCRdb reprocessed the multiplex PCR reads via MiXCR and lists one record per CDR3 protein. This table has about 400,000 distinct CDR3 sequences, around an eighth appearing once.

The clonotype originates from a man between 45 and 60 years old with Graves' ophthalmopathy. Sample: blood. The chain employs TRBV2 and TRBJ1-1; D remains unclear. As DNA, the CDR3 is TGTGCCAGCAGTGTTGTTCCGCAGAACACTGAAGCTTTCTTT. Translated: CASSVVPQNTEAFF.